Below, 9 T cell receptor beta chains from the same sample are listed, as sequenced in a study of regulatory T cells in long-lasting Graves disease. Indicated time point: newly diagnosed GD, antithyroid drugs for less than 3 months. RNA from PBMCs was the source of the TCR library. Researchers made TCR beta libraries by using iRepertoire HTBI primers and running Arm-PCR on CDR3 regions. MiXCR, run by TCRdb on the multiplex PCR reads, gives a single entry per CDR3 protein. Of around 480,000 distinct CDR3 sequences in the sample, roughly 17% were seen once. The same data also went into a second study, on T cells in Graves' hyperthyroidism and ophthalmopathy.

Sample: peripheral blood mononuclear cells (PBMCs), taken at new diagnosis, from a patient treated with antithyroid drugs. Receptor source: a man aged 35 to 55 with Graves disease.

In this sample, this clonotype turned up a few times. The rearrangement uses TRBV7-9 and TRBJ1-2; 7 bases line up with TRBD1. Germline V gene sequence: CDR1 SEHNR, CDR2 FQNEAQ (reference sequence). Trimming removed 4 bases from V and 3 bases from J; junction bases left unmatched: 5. This CDR3 contains 14 residues. In DNA, the CDR3 is TGTGCCAGCAGCTCGGGACAGCCTTACTATGGCTACACCTTC. Protein product: CASSSGQPYYGYTF.

The chain is built from TRBV7-8 and TRBJ1-1; D is unclear. The germline gives CDR1 SGHVS, CDR2 FQNEAQ. V lost 0 bases to trimming and J lost 0 bases, with 11 bases between them. The length of the CDR3 is 16 residues. The CDR3 is CASSLAGGGMNTEAFF. CDR3 DNA: TGTGCCAGCAGCTTAGCTGGTGGAGGGATGAACACTGAAGCTTTCTTT.

This clonotype was seen ten or more times. The rearrangement joins TRBV2 to TRBJ2-5, with 13 bases identical to TRBD2. CDR1 is SNHLY, CDR2 FYNNEI, per germline. V was clipped by 7 bases and J by 5 bases; unmatched bases: 4. This CDR3 is 14 amino acids long. DNA of the CDR3: TGTGCCAGCAATGGACTAGCGGGAGAGGAGACCCAGTACTTC. Its translation: CASNGLAGEETQYF.

This clonotype came up many times. The rearrangement uses TRBV28 and TRBJ2-2; no definite D call. Trimming removed 6 bases at V and 4 bases at J, with 12 bases between. Germline loops: CDR1 MDHEN, CDR2 SYDVKM. The CDR3 is 14 residues long. The CDR3 sequence: CASSLTSGTGELFF. In DNA form, the CDR3 reads TGTGCCAGCAGCTTAACGTCGGGCACCGGGGAGCTGTTTTTT.

Of note for this clonotype: It may be a read error: a sequence one base away is much more abundant. The V call is TRBV12-3 or TRBV12-4, the J call TRBJ1-4; D remains ambiguous. Trimming pared 3 bases from V and 11 bases from J, leaving 10 bases between. There are 12 residues in the CDR3. This CDR3 reads CASSFGRDKLFF. The CDR3 DNA reads as TGTGCCAGCAGTTTCGGACGGGATAAACTGTTTTTT.

This chain uses TRBV6-1 with TRBJ2-5; D uncertain. V lost 2 bases, J lost 0 bases, and 10 bases lay in between. The CDR3 consists of 15 residues. Germline-derived CDR1 and CDR2 are MNHNS and SASEGT. The CDR3 reads CASSEMTTYQETQYF. For the CDR3, the DNA is TGTGCCAGCAGTGAAATGACAACGTACCAAGAGACCCAGTACTTC.

In this sample, this clonotype turned up a few times. V usage is TRBV5-1 and J usage is TRBJ1-4, with 10 bases identical to TRBD1. CDR3 length: 15 amino acids. The germline gives CDR1 SGHRS, CDR2 YFSETQ. After removal of 4 bases from V and 6 bases from J, the junction contained 6 bases not matched to a gene. CDR3 amino acids: CASSKRTGGDEKLFF. The CDR3 nucleotides read TGCGCCAGCAGCAAAAGGACAGGGGGTGATGAAAAACTGTTTTTT. Full variable domain (rest looked up from reference TRBV5-1 and TRBJ1-4): KAGVTQTPRYLIKTRGQQVTLSCSPISGHRSVSWYQQTPGQGLQFLFEYFSETQRNKGNFPGRFSGRQFSNSRSEMNVSTLELGDSALYLCASSKRTGGDEKLFFGSGTQLSVL.

Regarding this clonotype: One base away lies a much larger clone, so this may be a sequencing read error. V usage is TRBV11-3 and J usage is TRBJ1-1, with unresolved D. This CDR3 is built from 12 residues. Germline V gene data show CDR1 as SGHNT and CDR2 as YENEEA. Trimming shortened V by 5 bases and J by 1 base, and 5 bases separated the two germline ends. The DNA for the CDR3 is TGTGCCAGCAGCGTTCCGAACACTGAAGCTTTCTTT. Translating it yields CASSVPNTEAFF.

This chain uses TRBV6-2 or TRBV6-3 with TRBJ1-5; 10 bases agree with TRBD1. The J segment lost 4 bases and the V segment lost 6 bases, leaving 9 bases of the junction unmatched. This CDR3 contains 16 residues. Per germline, CDR1 MNHEY and CDR2 SVGEGT. CDR3 residues: CASRRGTGAQNQPQHF. The CDR3 DNA is TGTGCCAGCAGACGCGGGACAGGGGCTCAGAATCAGCCCCAGCATTTT.